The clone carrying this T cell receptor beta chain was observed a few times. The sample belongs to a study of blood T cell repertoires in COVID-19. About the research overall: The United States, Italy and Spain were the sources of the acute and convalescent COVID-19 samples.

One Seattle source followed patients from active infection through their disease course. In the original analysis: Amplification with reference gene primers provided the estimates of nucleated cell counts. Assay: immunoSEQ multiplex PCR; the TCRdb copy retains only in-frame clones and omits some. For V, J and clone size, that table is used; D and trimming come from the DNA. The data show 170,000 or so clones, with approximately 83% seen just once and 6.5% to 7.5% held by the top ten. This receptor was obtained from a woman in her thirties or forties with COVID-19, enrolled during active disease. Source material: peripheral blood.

CDR3 bases: TGTGCCAGCAGCCCAGGACTAGCGACCACCGGGGAGCTGTTTTTT. Its protein product is CASSPGLATTGELFF. The chain employs TRBV5-4 and TRBJ2-2; 9 nucleotides agree with TRBD2. Germline assignment: CDR1 SGHNT and CDR2 YYREEE (reference sequence). The CDR3 covers 15 residues. J lost 4 bases, V lost 4 bases, and 5 bases had no gene match.